This T cell receptor beta chain was identified during a study of Ad26.COV2.S vaccination and SARS-CoV-2 variants. Study-wide findings and caveats: People given the vaccine had a wider spike-specific TCR breadth than placebo recipients did. Those who received vaccine or placebo ended up with similar non-spike TCR breadth.

Concerning this clone: Its antigen is not identified.

Generated by immunoSEQ multiplex PCR, the TCRdb table keeps only in-frame clones and is missing some. The repertoire holds roughly 450,000 clones, with around 90% as singletons. Noted treatment: roughly 18 received Ad26.COV2.S at low or high dose, single or two shots; about 5 received placebo; per-sample allocation not given. Sampling took place 63 days after the first vaccine or placebo injection. The germline V and J ends were trimmed by 1 base and 6 bases, with 9 bases remaining between them. Germline V gene sequence: CDR1 GTSNPN, CDR2 SVGIG (reference sequence). This CDR3 is 12 amino acids long. This TCR was recovered from a person between 18 and 59 years old who received the Ad26.COV2.S COVID-19 vaccine or a placebo. The chain employs TRBV30 and TRBJ1-2; no definite D call. This material consisted of peripheral blood, taken in a trial of Ad26.COV2.S vaccine versus placebo. CDR3 coding DNA: TGTGCCTGGAGTGAGGAGGAGGATGGCTACACCTTC. Translation gives CAWSEEEDGYTF.